What follows describes a single T cell receptor (beta chain). The antigen remains unidentified. These data originate in a study of T cells in Graves' hyperthyroidism and ophthalmopathy. Broader study findings: Ophthalmopathy, as predicted by the model, came a median 6.5 months after the prediction.

V was shortened by 3 bases and J by 0 bases, with 13 bases between the two germline ends. Per germline, CDR1 SGDLS and CDR2 YYNGEE. CDR3 size: 16 residues. Amplification of TCR beta CDR3 regions used RNA as the template. The HTBI set primed first-round TCR CDR3 RT-PCR. One entry per CDR3 protein results from TCRdb running MiXCR on the multiplex PCR reads. The sample shows approximately 480,000 distinct CDR3 sequences, around 21% of them seen only once. This clonotype originated in a man aged 18 to 29 with Graves' hyperthyroidism. This sequence joins TRBV9 and TRBJ1-3; D is unresolved. Sequenced sample: blood. The CDR3 coding sequence is TGTGCCAGCAGCGGAGGAGGGTTGAGCTCTGGAAACACCATATATTTT. It codes for CASSGGGLSSGNTIYF.